This T cell receptor (beta chain) is from a study of breast tumors, draining lymph nodes, adjacent tissues. The study's findings and limits: Tumor TCR diversity was below lymph nodes but above nontumor tissue. Compared with basal-like, luminal-like tumors shared significantly more repertoire with nontumor tissue. Findings are consistent with lymph node origin and intratumoral expansion of most tumor T cells.

This clonotype was observed many times. The antigen remains unidentified. Germline loops: CDR1 SGHTS, CDR2 YDEGEE. With 1 base removed from V and 6 bases from J, the gap between germline ends came to 8 bases. This CDR3 is built from 12 residues. Via MiXCR, TCRdb re-called the multiplex PCR reads, giving one row per CDR3 protein. The sample has 30,000 to 40,000 distinct CDR3 sequences; roughly 32% are singletons. This sequence joins TRBV5-8 and TRBJ2-7; D gene ambiguous. The specimen sequenced was breast tumor tissue. The source is a female donor with breast cancer. Some clones in this sample may be carry-over from other donors' samples. CDR3 DNA: TGTGCCAGCAGCTTGTTCAGTGGCGAGCAGTACTTC. Residues: CASSLFSGEQYF.